This TCR beta chain was found in a study of blood T cell repertoires in COVID-19. Study-wide context: Collection of acute and convalescent COVID-19 samples took place in the United States, Italy and Spain. PBMCs, B-cell-depleted T cells, or T cells provided the cDNA or gDNA that made up the material.

In the authors' workflow: Counts of nucleated cells, estimated from reference gene primer amplification, were obtained. The assay was immunoSEQ multiplex PCR, and TCRdb's table has in-frame clones only and misses some. V, J and clone size are those of that table, while D and trimming were read from the DNA. The table shows more than 70,000 clones, with roughly 77% occurring only once. Sequenced material: peripheral blood. The source is a human donor in a cohort sampled during active COVID-19.

Written as DNA, the CDR3 is TGTGCCAGCAGCCCTAGCTTCAGTGTGCAGTTCTTC. Amino acid sequence: CASSPSFSVQFF. The V and J genes are TRBV3-1 (or the pseudogene TRBV3-2) and TRBJ2-1; maybe TRBD2 (5 bases). The CDR3 is made up of 12 amino acids. CDR1 and CDR2 (germline): LGHDT, YNNKEL (reference sequence). V lost 4 bases, J lost 12 bases, and 13 bases lay in between.